The clone carrying this TCR beta chain was counted ten times or more. Regarding time point: longitudinal time-point 1 (baseline). The unsorted libraries were prepared from 2 million PBMCs (stored at -80 C). The sample is drawn from a study of neurological immune-mediated disorders. 5'RACE employing 10-nucleotide random UMIs yielded the cDNA. A single record per CDR3 protein comes from TCRdb applying MiXCR to the 5' RACE reads. Among 55,000 to 80,000 distinct CDR3 sequences listed, around 15% were seen once. CDR1 and CDR2 (germline): SGHKS, YYEKEE (reference sequence). V lost 2 bases and J lost 1, with 12 bases in between. The CDR3 is 15 residues long.

The chain links TRBV5-5 to TRBJ1-2, with a tentative D call TRBD1 (5 bases). Sequenced: PBMCs. The TCR sequence derives from a female donor with HTLV-1-associated myelopathy (HAM/TSP). The CDR3 region is CASSLPDSFNYGYTF. CDR3 bases: TGTGCCAGCAGCTTACCCGACAGTTTTAACTATGGCTACACCTTC.